These T cell receptor beta chains were read from a single sample in a study of beta chain features in type 1 diabetes. Profiling relied on immunoSEQ multiplex PCR, and the TCRdb table lists in-frame clones only, not all of them. There are around 140,000 clones in the sample; roughly 10% occur only once, and about 0.7% lies in the top ten. Sequenced material: central memory CD4+ T cells from blood. These receptors were collected from a man aged 25 to 45 with type 1 diabetes. The CDR3 runs from the conserved cysteine through the conserved F or W. A D gene is named only where the DNA matches it firmly. Clone sizes are given selectively: once, few, many, or a class where the clone is expanded.

d_gene	abundance	v_gene	j_gene	CDR3nt	CDR3aa
TRBD2	.	TRBV6-7	TRBJ2-5	TGTGCCAGCAGTATCCGGGGGGTTGAGACCCAGTACTTC	CASSIRGVETQYF
TRBD2	few	TRBV4-2	TRBJ2-7	TGTGCCAGCAGCCAAGGCGGACTAGCGGGGCGGTACGAGCAGTACTTC	CASSQGGLAGRYEQYF
.	few	TRBV7-9	TRBJ2-2	TGTGCCAGCAGTCTCTCTTCACAGGGTTTTACCGGGGAGCTGTTTTTT	CASSLSSQGFTGELFF
TRBD1	.	TRBV7-9	TRBJ1-2	TGTGCCAGCAGCTTGGACTCCTGGACAGGGGATGGCTACACCTTC	CASSLDSWTGDGYTF
TRBD1	.	TRBV5-1	TRBJ2-7	TGCGCCAGCAGCAAGGGGACAGGCGGGTACGAGCAGTACTTC	CASSKGTGGYEQYF
.	.	TRBV19	TRBJ2-3	TGTGCCAGTAGCCGGGGCACAGATACGCAGTATTTT	CASSRGTDTQYF
TRBD1	.	TRBV2	TRBJ2-7	TGTGCCAGCAGTGAAGATTTGACAGGGGGAGTCGAGCAGTACTTC	CASSEDLTGGVEQYF
.	few	TRBV27	TRBJ2-5	TGTGCCACCCGAGCGGCAAGCCCCGAGACCCAGTACTTC	CATRAASPETQYF
.	.	TRBV2	TRBJ2-2	TGTGCCAGCAATGCGGCGAACACCGGGGAGCTGTTTTTT	CASNAANTGELFF
.	.	TRBV6-5	TRBJ1-2	TGTGCCAGCAGGTCCGGGACACGATATGGCTACACCTTC	CASRSGTRYGYTF
.	.	TRBV11-1	TRBJ2-3	TGTGCCAGCAGCCCCGGGGTCACAGATACGCAGTATTTT	CASSPGVTDTQYF
.	many	TRBV5-1	TRBJ2-3	TGCGCCAGCAGCTCACAGGGGAGGACAGATACGCAGTATTTT	CASSSQGRTDTQYF
.	.	TRBV7-9	TRBJ1-1	TGTGCCAGCAGCTTTAGCCCGTGGACTGAAGCTTTCTTT	CASSFSPWTEAFF
.	.	TRBV5-4	TRBJ1-5	TGTGCCAGCAGCTTGGGTGGGGCCGCAACTGGCAATCAGCCCCAGCATTTT	CASSLGGAATGNQPQHF
.	.	TRBV5-1	TRBJ1-4	TGCGCCAGCAGCCCAGGGTCGGCTATCGAAAAACTGTTTTTT	CASSPGSAIEKLFF
.	.	TRBV5-6	TRBJ1-6	TGTGCCAGCAGCTTGCCAGGCCCCAATTCACCCCTCCACTTT	CASSLPGPNSPLHF
TRBD2	.	TRBV5-6	TRBJ2-3	TGTGCCAGCAGCTTTTTCGAGACTAGCGGCACAGATACGCAGTATTTT	CASSFFETSGTDTQYF
.	few	TRBV6-1	TRBJ2-5	TGTGCCAGCAGTGAGGCCTCCCCGGAGACCCAGTACTTC	CASSEASPETQYF
.	.	TRBV28	TRBJ1-6	TGTGCCAGCACCCCGTCGCGGGTCTATAATTCACCCCTCCACTTT	CASTPSRVYNSPLHF
.	few	TRBV21-1	TRBJ1-2	TGTGCCAGCACCCGACGGAGGGGCAGTCATACCGGGGGCTACACCTTC	CASTRRRGSHTGGYTF
.	.	TRBV4-1	TRBJ2-1	TGCGCCAGCAGCCAAGAATCCCAAGTAAGGGACTTGAACAATGAGCAGTTCTTC	CASSQESQVRDLNNEQFF
TRBD1	few	TRBV15	TRBJ2-5	TGTGCCACCAGCAGAGTCAAGGGGGCTGTTGAAGAGACCCAGTACTTC	CATSRVKGAVEETQYF
.	many	TRBV11-2	TRBJ2-7	TGTGCCAGCAGCTTGAGGGGAAAGGGTAGCGGCTACGAGCAGTACTTC	CASSLRGKGSGYEQYF
TRBD1	.	TRBV5-4	TRBJ1-1	TGTGCCAGCAGCCGCGGGACAGGGAGTTTGAACACTGAAGCTTTCTTT	CASSRGTGSLNTEAFF
.	.	TRBV29-1	TRBJ2-5	TGCAGCGTTGTTGGAGGGGCGCAAACCCAGTACTTC	CSVVGGAQTQYF
.	.	TRBV7-3	TRBJ1-1	TGTGCCAGCAGCTTATCTATGAACACTGAAGCTTTCTTT	CASSLSMNTEAFF
.	few	TRBV5-1	TRBJ2-1	TGCGCCAGCAGCTTGGTTACCGCGGCCAATGAGCAGTTCTTC	CASSLVTAANEQFF
.	few	TRBV7-8	TRBJ1-6	TGTGCCAGCAGCTCCGACAGGCTACTACTCTCACCCCTCCACTTT	CASSSDRLLLSPLHF
TRBD2	few	TRBV18	TRBJ2-5	TGTGCCAGCTCACCGGCGGGGGGCCAAGAGACCCAGTACTTC	CASSPAGGQETQYF
.	.	TRBV28	TRBJ1-5	TGTGCCAGCACCCCTGACACGAGCAATCAGCCCCAGCATTTT	CASTPDTSNQPQHF
.	few	TRBV7-3	TRBJ2-1	TGTGCCAGCAGCTTAACGGCGGACAGCTACAATGAGCAGTTCTTC	CASSLTADSYNEQFF
TRBD1	many	TRBV4-1	TRBJ2-2	TGCGCCAGCGGACAGGGGGCCGGGGAGCTGTTTTTT	CASGQGAGELFF
.	few	TRBV27	TRBJ1-2	TGTGCCAGCGGGAGGGGGGGGAACTATGGCTACACCTTC	CASGRGGNYGYTF
.	.	TRBV2	TRBJ1-2	TGTGCCAGCAGTCAAAGCCGGGATGGCTACACCTTC	CASSQSRDGYTF
TRBD1	few	TRBV6-6	TRBJ2-7	TGTGCCAGCAGTTACAGGGACAGGGTCTACGAGCAGTACTTC	CASSYRDRVYEQYF
TRBD1	few	TRBV28	TRBJ1-5	TGTGCCAGCAGTCCTAGGACAGGGTCCAGCCAGCCCCAGCATTTT	CASSPRTGSSQPQHF
.	many	TRBV7-9	TRBJ2-3	TGTGCCAGCAGCTTGGGTCGGGGGTCCGATACGCAGTATTTT	CASSLGRGSDTQYF
.	.	TRBV5-8	TRBJ1-5	TGTGCCAGCAGCTCCGGGGGGCCCCAGCATTTT	CASSSGGPQHF
TRBD2	few	TRBV5-1	TRBJ2-3	TGCGCCAGCAGTCACGGACTAGCGGGGGAGACAGATACGCAGTATTTT	CASSHGLAGETDTQYF
TRBD1	few	TRBV6-4	TRBJ1-1	TGTGCCAGCAGTGATCATACGGACAGGGGAGAAAACACTGAAGCTTTCTTT	CASSDHTDRGENTEAFF
TRBD1	few	TRBV27	TRBJ1-2	TGTGCCAGCAGTCTCGGGACAGGGGGAAAGGGCTACACCTTC	CASSLGTGGKGYTF
TRBD2	many	TRBV11-1	TRBJ2-1	TGTGCCAGCAGCCCTGAAGGAGCGGGGGCCTGGAAGGTCTTC	CASSPEGAGAWKVF
TRBD1	few	TRBV7-2	TRBJ1-4	TGTGCCAGCAGCTTAGCGGGGACAGGGTTAAATGAAAAACTGTTTTTT	CASSLAGTGLNEKLFF
.	.	TRBV11-3	TRBJ1-1	TGTGCCAGCAGCTTATATTGGAACACTGAAGCTTTCTTT	CASSLYWNTEAFF
TRBD2	few	TRBV7-3	TRBJ2-5	TGTGCCAGCAGCACAGGCCTAGCGGGGGGATCAGAGACCCAGTACTTC	CASSTGLAGGSETQYF
.	few	TRBV2	TRBJ1-4	TGTGCCAGCACCCAAGCTGAAAAACTGTTTTTT	CASTQAEKLFF
TRBD1	few	TRBV9	TRBJ1-1	TGTGCCAGCAGCGACCAGGGGGCTGAAGCTTTCTTT	CASSDQGAEAFF
TRBD1	.	TRBV4-2	TRBJ2-2	TGTGCCAGCAGCCTGGAGGGACAGGATGATACCGGGGAGCTGTTTTTT	CASSLEGQDDTGELFF
.	few	TRBV4-2	TRBJ1-1	TGTGCCAGCAGCCAAGACAGGGAGAACACTGAAGCTTTCTTT	CASSQDRENTEAFF
.	few	TRBV4-3	TRBJ1-1	TGCGCCAGCAGCCAAGCGGCAGGGGTCACTGAAGCTTTCTTT	CASSQAAGVTEAFF
.	few	TRBV19	TRBJ2-3	TGTGCCAGTAGGAGGAACGGAGCTAGCACAGATACGCAGTATTTT	CASRRNGASTDTQYF
TRBD1	.	TRBV6-5	TRBJ1-6	TGTGCCAGCGGACAACAGGGGCGGTCACCCCTCCACTTT	CASGQQGRSPLHF
.	.	TRBV11-3	TRBJ2-1	TGTGCCAGCAGCTTAGGACCCCAGCGGGAGCAGTTCTTC	CASSLGPQREQFF
.	.	TRBV4-2	TRBJ2-5	TGTGCCAGCAGCTCACCGAGCGGCTACCAAGAGACCCAGTACTTC	CASSSPSGYQETQYF
.	.	TRBV10-3	TRBJ1-4	TGTGCCGTAAAACAGGCACACGATGAAAAACTGTTTTTT	CAVKQAHDEKLFF
.	.	TRBV5-4	TRBJ1-2	TGTGCCAGCAGCCTTCCGGGGGGCGCGTTCGTAGGCTACACCTTC	CASSLPGGAFVGYTF
.	many	TRBV18	TRBJ2-7	TGTGCCAGCTCACCTAGTGGGGGGAGCTACGAGCAGTACTTC	CASSPSGGSYEQYF
.	few	TRBV6-6	TRBJ1-1	TGTGCCGGGGGGGCGCGGGAGAACACTGAAGCTTTCTTT	CAGGARENTEAFF
.	.	TRBV2	TRBJ2-3	TGTGCCAGCACAACTAACCCTACGCAGTATTTT	CASTTNPTQYF
TRBD1	.	TRBV4-1	TRBJ1-4	TGCGCCAGCAGCCAAGAACTATTACAGGGGGGAAATGAAAAACTGTTTTTT	CASSQELLQGGNEKLFF